The text below deals with one TCR beta chain. This sample also contains other DNA sequences that code for the same CDR3. This specimen comes from a study of blood T cell repertoires in COVID-19. Data came from immunoSEQ multiplex PCR; TCRdb stores just in-frame clones and leaves some out. The top ten clones hold 3.5% to 5.5% of a sample with roughly 120,000 clones, 90% of them seen once. Enrolment of Seattle patients took place during active infection, and they were followed longitudinally. Germline V CDR1 and CDR2: DFQATT, SNEGSKA (reference sequence). The CDR3 length is 10 residues. V lost 1 base and J 8 bases, leaving 5 bases between the germline ends.

The specimen was peripheral blood. This chain links TRBV20-1 with TRBJ1-2; no definite D call. The sequence was collected from a man in his fifties or sixties with COVID-19, enrolled during active disease. CDR3 sequence: CSARGAGYTF. In DNA form, the CDR3 reads TGCAGTGCTAGAGGAGCAGGCTACACCTTC.